This section outlines one T cell receptor beta chain sequence together with its context. Antigen: not known. Germline CDR1 and CDR2: SGDLS and YYNGEE. The CDR3 sequence is 14 residues long. V was clipped by 3 bases and J by 1 base, with 7 bases between them. The investigators reverse transcribed all of the isolated RNA, so they sequenced expressed TCRB transcripts. Profiling relied on immunoSEQ multiplex PCR, and the TCRdb table lists in-frame clones only, not all of them. The table shows about 700,000 clones, with around an eighth occurring only once. The data were taken from a study of beta chain features in type 1 diabetes. Study conclusions and caveats: Significant though moderate, a shortening of TCRB CDR3s appeared in all four CD4+ subsets of Type 1 diabetes patients. PCR could preferentially amplify shorter templates, alike in patients and controls.

The source material was naive CD4+ T cells from blood. This sequence joins TRBV9 and TRBJ2-2; unclear D gene. The source of this sequence is a young man with type 1 diabetes. In nucleotides, the CDR3 is TGTGCCAGCAGCGCCGCAGTGAACACCGGGGAGCTGTTTTTT. Protein: CASSAAVNTGELFF.